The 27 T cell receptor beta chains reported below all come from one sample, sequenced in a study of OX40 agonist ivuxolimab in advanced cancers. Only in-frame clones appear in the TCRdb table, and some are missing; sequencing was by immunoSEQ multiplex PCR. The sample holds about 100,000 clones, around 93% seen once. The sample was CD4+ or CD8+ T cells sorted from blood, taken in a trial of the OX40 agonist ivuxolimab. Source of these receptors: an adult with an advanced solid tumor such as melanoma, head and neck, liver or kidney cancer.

The DNA of the CDR3 is TGTGCCAGCAGGGAATCGGACAGGGAGATACATTTT. Amino acid sequence: CASRESDREIHF. This chain connects TRBV28 to TRBJ1-5; TRBD1 matches 8 bases. The CDR3 covers 12 residues. The V gene's germline CDR1 is MDHEN and CDR2 SYDVKM. V was clipped by 6 bases and J by 16 bases; unmatched bases: 11.

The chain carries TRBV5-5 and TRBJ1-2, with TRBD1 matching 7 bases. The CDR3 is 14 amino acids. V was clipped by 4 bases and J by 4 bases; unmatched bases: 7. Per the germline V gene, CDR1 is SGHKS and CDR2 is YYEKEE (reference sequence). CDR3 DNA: TGTGCCAGCAGCCGAACCCGGGACAGCTATGGCTACACCTTC. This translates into CASSRTRDSYGYTF.

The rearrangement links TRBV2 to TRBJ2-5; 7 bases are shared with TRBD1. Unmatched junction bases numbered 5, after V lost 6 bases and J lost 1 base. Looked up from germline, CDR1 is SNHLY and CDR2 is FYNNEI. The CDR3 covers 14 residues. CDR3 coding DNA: TGTGCCAGCAGACACAGGGACAGCCAAGAGACCCAGTACTTC. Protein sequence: CASRHRDSQETQYF.

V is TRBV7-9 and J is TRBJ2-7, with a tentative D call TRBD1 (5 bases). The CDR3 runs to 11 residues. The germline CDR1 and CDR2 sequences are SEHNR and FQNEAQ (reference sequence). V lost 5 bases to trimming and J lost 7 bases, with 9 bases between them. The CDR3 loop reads CASSPPGEQYF. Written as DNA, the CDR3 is TGTGCCAGCAGCCCCCCAGGGGAGCAGTACTTC.

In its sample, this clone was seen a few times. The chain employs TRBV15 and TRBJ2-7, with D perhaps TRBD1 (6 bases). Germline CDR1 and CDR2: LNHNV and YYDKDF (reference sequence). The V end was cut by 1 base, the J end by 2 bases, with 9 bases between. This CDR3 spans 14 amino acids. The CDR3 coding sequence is TGTGCCACCAGCAGAGCCAGGGGAGCCTACGAGCAGTACTTC. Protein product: CATSRARGAYEQYF.

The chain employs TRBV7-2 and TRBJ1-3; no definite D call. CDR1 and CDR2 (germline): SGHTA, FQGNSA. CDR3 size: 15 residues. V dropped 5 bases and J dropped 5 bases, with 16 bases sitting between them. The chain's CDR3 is CASSPGYSPRNTIYF. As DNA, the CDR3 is TGTGCCAGCAGCCCAGGTTACAGCCCTCGAAACACCATATATTTT.

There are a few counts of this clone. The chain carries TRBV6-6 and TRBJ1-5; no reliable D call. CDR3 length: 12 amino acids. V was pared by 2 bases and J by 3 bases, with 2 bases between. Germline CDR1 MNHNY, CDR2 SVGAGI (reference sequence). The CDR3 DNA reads TGTGCCAGCAGTTACGCCAATCAGCCCCAGCATTTT. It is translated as CASSYANQPQHF.

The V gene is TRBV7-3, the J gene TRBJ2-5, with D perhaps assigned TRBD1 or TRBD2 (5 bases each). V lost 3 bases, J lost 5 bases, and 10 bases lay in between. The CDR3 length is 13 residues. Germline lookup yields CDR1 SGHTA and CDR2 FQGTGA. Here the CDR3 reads CASSFGAEETQYF. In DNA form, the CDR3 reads TGTGCCAGCAGCTTCGGGGCAGAGGAGACCCAGTACTTC.

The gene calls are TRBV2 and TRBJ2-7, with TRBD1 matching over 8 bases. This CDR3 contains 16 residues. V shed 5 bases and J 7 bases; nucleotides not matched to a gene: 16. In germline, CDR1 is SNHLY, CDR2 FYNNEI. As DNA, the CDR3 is TGTGCCAGCAGTAGCAGTTCGGGACAGGTTCTTGGGGAGCAGTACTTC. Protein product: CASSSSSGQVLGEQYF.

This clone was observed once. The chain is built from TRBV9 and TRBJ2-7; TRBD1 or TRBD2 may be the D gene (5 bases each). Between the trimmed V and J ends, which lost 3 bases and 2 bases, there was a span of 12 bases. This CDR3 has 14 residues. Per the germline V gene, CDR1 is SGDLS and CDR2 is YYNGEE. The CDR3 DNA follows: TGTGCCAGCAGCGCCGGGACGCTCACCTACGAGCAGTACTTC. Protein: CASSAGTLTYEQYF.

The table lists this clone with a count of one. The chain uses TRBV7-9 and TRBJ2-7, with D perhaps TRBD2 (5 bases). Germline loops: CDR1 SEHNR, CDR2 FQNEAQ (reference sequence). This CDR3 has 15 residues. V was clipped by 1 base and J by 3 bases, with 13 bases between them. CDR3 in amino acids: CASSLEAAGDYEQYF. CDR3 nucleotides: TGTGCCAGCAGCTTAGAAGCGGCGGGTGACTACGAGCAGTACTTC. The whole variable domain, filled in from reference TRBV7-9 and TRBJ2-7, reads DTGVSQNPRHKITKRGQNVTFRCDPISEHNRLYWYRQTLGQGPEFLTYFQNEAQLEKSRLLSDRFSAERPKGSFSTLEIQRTEQGDSAMYLCASSLEAAGDYEQYFGPGTRLTVT.

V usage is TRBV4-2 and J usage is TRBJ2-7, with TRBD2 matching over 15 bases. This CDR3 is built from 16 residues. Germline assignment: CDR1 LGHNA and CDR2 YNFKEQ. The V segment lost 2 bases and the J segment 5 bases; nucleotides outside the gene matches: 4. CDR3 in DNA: TGTGCCAGCAGCCAATCCGGGACTAGCGGGAGGAACGAGCAGTACTTC. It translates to CASSQSGTSGRNEQYF.

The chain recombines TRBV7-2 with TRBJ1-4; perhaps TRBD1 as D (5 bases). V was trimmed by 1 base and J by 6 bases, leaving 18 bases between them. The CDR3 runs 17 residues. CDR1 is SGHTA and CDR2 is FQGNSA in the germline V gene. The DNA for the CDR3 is TGTGCCAGCAGCTTAGGTGGCGGGGGAGGAGGTTATGAAAAACTGTTTTTT. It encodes CASSLGGGGGGYEKLFF.

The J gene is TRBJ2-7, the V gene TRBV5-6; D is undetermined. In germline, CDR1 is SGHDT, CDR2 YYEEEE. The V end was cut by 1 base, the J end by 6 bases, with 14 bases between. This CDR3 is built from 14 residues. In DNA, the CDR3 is TGTGCCAGCAGCTTGCGCATGGGATCGGGCGAGCAGTACTTC. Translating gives CASSLRMGSGEQYF.

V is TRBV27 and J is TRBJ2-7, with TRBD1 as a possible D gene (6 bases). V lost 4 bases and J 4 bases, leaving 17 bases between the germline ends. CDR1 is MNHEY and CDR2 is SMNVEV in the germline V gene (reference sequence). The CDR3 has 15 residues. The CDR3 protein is CASSSRLRGGYEQYF. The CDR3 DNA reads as TGTGCCAGCAGTTCCCGACTCAGGGGTGGGTACGAGCAGTACTTC.

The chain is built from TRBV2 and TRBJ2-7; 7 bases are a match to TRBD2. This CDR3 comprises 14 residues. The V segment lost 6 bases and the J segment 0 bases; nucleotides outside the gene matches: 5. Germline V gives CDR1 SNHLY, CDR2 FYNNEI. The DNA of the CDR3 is TGTGCCAGCAGGGGGGGGTTAAGCTCCTACGAGCAGTACTTC. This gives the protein CASRGGLSSYEQYF.

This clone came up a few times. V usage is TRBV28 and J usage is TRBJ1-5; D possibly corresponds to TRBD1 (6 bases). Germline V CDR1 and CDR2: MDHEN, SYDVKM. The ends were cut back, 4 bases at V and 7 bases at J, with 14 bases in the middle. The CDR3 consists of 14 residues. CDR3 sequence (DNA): TGTGCCAGCAGTTCCTACAGGGTCGAACAGCCCCAGCATTTT. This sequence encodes CASSSYRVEQPQHF.

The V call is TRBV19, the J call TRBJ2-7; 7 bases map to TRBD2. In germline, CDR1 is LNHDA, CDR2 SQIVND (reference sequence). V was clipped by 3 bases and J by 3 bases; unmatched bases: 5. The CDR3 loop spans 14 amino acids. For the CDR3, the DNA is TGTGCCAGTAGTATCGTCCGGGGGGACTACGAGCAGTACTTC. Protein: CASSIVRGDYEQYF.

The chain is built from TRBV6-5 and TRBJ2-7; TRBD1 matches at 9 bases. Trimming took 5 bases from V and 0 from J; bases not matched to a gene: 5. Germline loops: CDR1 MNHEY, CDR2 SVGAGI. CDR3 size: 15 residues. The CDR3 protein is CASSRDRVLSYEQYF. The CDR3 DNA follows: TGTGCCAGCAGTCGGGACAGGGTCCTCTCCTACGAGCAGTACTTC.

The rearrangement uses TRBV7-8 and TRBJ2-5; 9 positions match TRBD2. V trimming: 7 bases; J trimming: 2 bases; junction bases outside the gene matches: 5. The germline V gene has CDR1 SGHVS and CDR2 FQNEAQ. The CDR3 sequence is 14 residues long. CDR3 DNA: TGTGCCAGCACCCGGAGCGGGGGGCAAGAGACCCAGTACTTC. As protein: CASTRSGGQETQYF.

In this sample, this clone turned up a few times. This CDR3 is CASSYPDSSGNTIYF. The CDR3 DNA reads TGTGCCAGCAGCTACCCGGACAGCTCTGGAAACACCATATATTTT. The chain couples TRBV5-4 to TRBJ1-3; the D gene is possibly TRBD1 (6 bases). The CDR3 has 15 amino acids. V lost 3 bases, J lost 0 bases, and 10 bases lay in between. Germline V gene data show CDR1 as SGHNT and CDR2 as YYREEE (reference sequence).

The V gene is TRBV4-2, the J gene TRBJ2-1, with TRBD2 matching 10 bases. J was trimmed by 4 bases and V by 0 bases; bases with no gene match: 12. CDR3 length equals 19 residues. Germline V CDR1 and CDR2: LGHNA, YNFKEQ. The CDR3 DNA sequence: TGTGCCAGCAGCCAAGATCACGGGACTAGCGCCGAGGGGTACAATGAGCAGTTCTTC. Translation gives CASSQDHGTSAEGYNEQFF.

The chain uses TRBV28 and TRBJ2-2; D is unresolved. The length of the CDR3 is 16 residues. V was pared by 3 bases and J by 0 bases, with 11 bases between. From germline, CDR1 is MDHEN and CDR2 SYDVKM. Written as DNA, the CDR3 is TGTGCCAGCAGTTTTTACGGCCAACCGAACACCGGGGAGCTGTTTTTT. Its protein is CASSFYGQPNTGELFF. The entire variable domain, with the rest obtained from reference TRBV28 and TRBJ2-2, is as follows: DVKVTQSSRYLVKRTGEKVFLECVQDMDHENMFWYRQDPGLGLRLIYFSYDVKMKEKGDIPEGYSVSREKKERFSLILESASTNQTSMYLCASSFYGQPNTGELFFGEGSRLTVL.

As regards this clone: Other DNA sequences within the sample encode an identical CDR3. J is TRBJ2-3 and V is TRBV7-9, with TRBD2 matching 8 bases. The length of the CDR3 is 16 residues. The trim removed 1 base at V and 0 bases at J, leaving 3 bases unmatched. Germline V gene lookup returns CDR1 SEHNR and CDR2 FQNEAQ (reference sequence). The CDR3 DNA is TGTGCCAGCAGCTTAGGACTAGCGCCCAGCACAGATACGCAGTATTTT. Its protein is CASSLGLAPSTDTQYF. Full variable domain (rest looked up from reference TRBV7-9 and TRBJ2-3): DTGVSQNPRHKITKRGQNVTFRCDPISEHNRLYWYRQTLGQGPEFLTYFQNEAQLEKSRLLSDRFSAERPKGSFSTLEIQRTEQGDSAMYLCASSLGLAPSTDTQYFGPGTRLTVL.

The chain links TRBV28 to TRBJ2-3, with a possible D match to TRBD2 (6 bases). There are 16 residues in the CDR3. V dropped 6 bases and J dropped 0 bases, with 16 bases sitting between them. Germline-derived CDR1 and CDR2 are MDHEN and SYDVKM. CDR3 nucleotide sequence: TGTGCCAGCAGCAACGTGGGGGGTGCTAGCACAGATACGCAGTATTTT. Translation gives CASSNVGGASTDTQYF.

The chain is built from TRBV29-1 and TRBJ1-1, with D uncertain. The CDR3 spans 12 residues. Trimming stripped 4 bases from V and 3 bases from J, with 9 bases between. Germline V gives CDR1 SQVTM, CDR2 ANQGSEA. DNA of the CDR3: TGCAGCGTTGGGGTGGGGTACACTGAAGCTTTCTTT. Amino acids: CSVGVGYTEAFF.

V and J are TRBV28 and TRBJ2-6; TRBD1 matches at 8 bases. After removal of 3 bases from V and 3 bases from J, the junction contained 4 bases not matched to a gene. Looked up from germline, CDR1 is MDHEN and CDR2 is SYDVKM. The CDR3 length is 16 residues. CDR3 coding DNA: TGTGCCAGCAGTTTGCAGGGGGCTGGTGGGGCCAACGTCCTGACTTTC. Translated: CASSLQGAGGANVLTF.